This TCR beta chain was retrieved from a study of Ad26.COV2.S vaccination and SARS-CoV-2 variants. Treatment given: about 20 received Ad26.COV2.S at low or high dose, single or two shots; several received placebo; per-sample allocation not given. Specimen acquisition occurred on day 63 following the initial vaccine or placebo injection. Assay: immunoSEQ multiplex PCR; the TCRdb copy retains only in-frame clones and omits some. Of roughly 320,000 clones listed, about 82% are singletons. CDR1 is SGHTA, CDR2 FQGNSA, per germline. Trimming removed 5 bases from V and 3 bases from J, with 14 bases in between. This CDR3 is 15 amino acids long.

The sequence derives from a person between 18 and 65 years old who received the Ad26.COV2.S COVID-19 vaccine or a placebo. The chain has TRBV7-2 and TRBJ2-1; D is possibly TRBD1 (5 bases). Here the sequenced sample was peripheral blood, taken in a trial of Ad26.COV2.S vaccine versus placebo. The DNA of the CDR3 is TGTGCCAGCAGCGTGACAGCGAGCATCTACAATGAGCAGTTCTTC. It is translated as CASSVTASIYNEQFF. Full variable domain (remainder filled in from reference TRBV7-2 and TRBJ2-1): GAGVSQSPSNKVTEKGKDVELRCDPISGHTALYWYRQSLGQGLEFLIYFQGNSAPDKSGLPSDRFSAERTGGSVSTLTIQRTQQEDSAVYLCASSVTASIYNEQFFGPGTRLTVL.